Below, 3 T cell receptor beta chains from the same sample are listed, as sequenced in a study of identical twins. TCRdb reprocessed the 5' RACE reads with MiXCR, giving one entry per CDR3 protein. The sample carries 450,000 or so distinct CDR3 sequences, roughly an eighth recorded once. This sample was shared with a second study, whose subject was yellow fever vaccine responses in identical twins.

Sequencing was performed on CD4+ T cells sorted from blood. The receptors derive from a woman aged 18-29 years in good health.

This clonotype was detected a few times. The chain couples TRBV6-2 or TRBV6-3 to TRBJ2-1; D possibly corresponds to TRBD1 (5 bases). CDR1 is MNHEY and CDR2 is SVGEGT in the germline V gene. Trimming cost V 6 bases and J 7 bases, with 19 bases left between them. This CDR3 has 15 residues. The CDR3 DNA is TGTGCCAGCAGCCAGGACGGGCCCCGGACAAATGAGCAGTTCTTC. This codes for CASSQDGPRTNEQFF.

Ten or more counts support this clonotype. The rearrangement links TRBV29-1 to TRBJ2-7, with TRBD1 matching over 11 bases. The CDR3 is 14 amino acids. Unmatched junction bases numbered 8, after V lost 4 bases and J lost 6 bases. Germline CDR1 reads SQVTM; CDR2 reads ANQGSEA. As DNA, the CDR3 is TGCAGCGTTGGATTGGGGACAGGGGGAAGCGAGCAGTACTTC. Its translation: CSVGLGTGGSEQYF.

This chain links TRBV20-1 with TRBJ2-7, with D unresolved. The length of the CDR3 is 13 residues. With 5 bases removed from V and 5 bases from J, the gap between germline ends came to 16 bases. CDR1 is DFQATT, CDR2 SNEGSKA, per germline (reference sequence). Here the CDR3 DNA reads TGCAGTGCTTCCCTCCGCCGCGACCACGAGCAGTACTTC. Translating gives CSASLRRDHEQYF.